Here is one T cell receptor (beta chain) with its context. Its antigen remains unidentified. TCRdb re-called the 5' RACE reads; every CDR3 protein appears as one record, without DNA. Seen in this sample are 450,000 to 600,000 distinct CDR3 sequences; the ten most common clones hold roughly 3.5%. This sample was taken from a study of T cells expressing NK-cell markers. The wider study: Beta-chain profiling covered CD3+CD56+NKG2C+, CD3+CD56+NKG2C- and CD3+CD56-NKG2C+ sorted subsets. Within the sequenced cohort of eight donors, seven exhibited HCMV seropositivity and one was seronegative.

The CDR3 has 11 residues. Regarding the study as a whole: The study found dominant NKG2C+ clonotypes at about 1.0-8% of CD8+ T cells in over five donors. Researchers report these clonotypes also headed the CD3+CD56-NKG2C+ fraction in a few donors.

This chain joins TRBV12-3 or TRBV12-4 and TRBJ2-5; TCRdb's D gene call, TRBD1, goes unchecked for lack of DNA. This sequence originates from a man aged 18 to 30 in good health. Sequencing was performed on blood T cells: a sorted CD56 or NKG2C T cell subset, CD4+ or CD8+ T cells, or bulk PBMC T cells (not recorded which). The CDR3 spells CASSSTGTGYF.